Below are 3 T cell receptor beta chains sequenced from a single sample in a study of blood T cell repertoires in COVID-19. Measured with immunoSEQ multiplex PCR; TCRdb has only the in-frame clones, and not every one. The sample yields about 150,000 clones, about 85% seen once. Sequenced input: peripheral blood. Receptor source: a man in his sixties with COVID-19, enrolled during active disease.

The genes are TRBV6-2 or TRBV6-3 and TRBJ2-7; maybe TRBD1 (5 bases). From germline, CDR1 is MNHEY and CDR2 SVGEGT. V lost 5 bases to trimming and J lost 5 bases, with 22 bases between them. This CDR3 contains 16 residues. CDR3 amino acids: CASSITLGRVENEQYF. In DNA, the CDR3 is TGTGCCAGCAGTATAACCTTGGGCAGGGTAGAGAACGAGCAGTACTTC.

CDR3 loop: CASSPNRGGVTEAFF. CDR3 DNA: TGCGCCAGCAGCCCTAACCGAGGAGGGGTCACTGAAGCTTTCTTT. This chain uses TRBV5-1 with TRBJ1-1; D is possibly TRBD1 (5 bases). The CDR3 is 15 amino acids. Germline V lookup: CDR1 SGHRS, CDR2 YFSETQ. The V end lost 4 bases, the J end lost 4 bases, and 17 bases lay between the germline ends.

The chain links TRBV7-2 to TRBJ1-2, with D hard to call. V lost 5 bases, J lost 5 bases, and 18 bases lay in between. Germline V lookup: CDR1 SGHTA, CDR2 FQGNSA. This CDR3 contains 15 residues. CDR3: CASSVHKAGVYGYTF. The DNA of the CDR3 is TGTGCCAGCAGCGTACACAAGGCGGGTGTTTATGGCTACACCTTC.